Following are 31 T cell receptor beta chains from one sample sequenced in a study of T cell therapy after organ transplantation (dated by TCRdb to the late 2010s). Their antigen targets remain unknown. The library was made by the immunoSEQ multiplex PCR assay. TCRdb retrieved this table from immuneACCESS and kept in-frame rearrangements only. Not all clones are present; in checked studies, unresolved V genes account for under half, and no reason is known for the remainder. Present in this sample are 15,000 to 20,000 clones, around 80% of which were seen just once. Together, the top ten hold about a tenth of the sample. According to the study, the label for this sample's time point signals: 4-8 weeks after completion of therapy. Specimen: CD8+ T cells from blood, collected after autologous CMV-specific T cell therapy. Receptors originate from a human patient who had received a solid organ transplant and had CMV disease. Some T cells present after a transplant may be cells of the graft donor.

V is TRBV25-1 and J is TRBJ2-1, with 10 positions matching TRBD2. Germline CDR1 MGHDK, CDR2 SYGVNS. This CDR3 is built from 14 residues. CDR3 amino acids: CVPQERGGTYEQFF. CDR3 nucleotide sequence: TGTGTCCCACAAGAGCGGGGGGGCACCTATGAGCAGTTCTTC.

V is TRBV5-4 and J is TRBJ1-1; D is undetermined. V dropped 4 bases and J dropped 2 bases, with 12 bases sitting between them. From germline, CDR1 is SGHNT and CDR2 YYREEE (reference sequence). The CDR3 runs 14 residues. The CDR3 region is CASSPAGGNTEAFF. The CDR3 coding sequence is TGTGCCAGCAGCCCCGCGGGCGGAAACACTGAAGCTTTCTTT.

This chain connects TRBV7-6 to TRBJ2-3; no clear D gene. Per the germline V gene, CDR1 is SGHVS and CDR2 is FNYEAQ. V was clipped by 0 bases and J by 2 bases, with 15 bases between them. This CDR3 contains 17 residues. The CDR3: CASSLARSFTYTDTQYF. The CDR3 nucleotides are TGTGCCAGCAGCTTAGCGCGATCCTTTACTTACACAGATACGCAGTATTTT.

V gene TRBV27 combines with J gene TRBJ1-1; 8 bases match TRBD1. Unmatched junction bases numbered 7, after V lost 0 bases and J lost 4 bases. Germline lookup yields CDR1 MNHEY and CDR2 SMNVEV (reference sequence). The CDR3 is 16 amino acids. CDR3 sequence (DNA): TGTGCCAGCAGTTTATCGGACAGGGTGGGGGGCACTGAAGCTTTCTTT. This gives the protein CASSLSDRVGGTEAFF.

The genes are TRBV4-3 and TRBJ2-3; 10 positions agree with TRBD2. This CDR3 is built from 16 residues. V shed 0 bases and J 2 bases; nucleotides not matched to a gene: 2. CDR1 LGHNA and CDR2 YSLEER come from the germline V gene. The CDR3 DNA follows: TGCGCCAGCAGCCAAGATCTAGCGGGGGTCACAGATACGCAGTATTTT. This codes for CASSQDLAGVTDTQYF.

The V and J genes are TRBV6-5 and TRBJ1-6, with a possible D match to TRBD1 (5 bases). The CDR3 has 14 residues. Germline V CDR1 and CDR2: MNHEY, SVGAGI. V gave up 4 bases and J gave up 10 bases, with 14 bases separating them. The CDR3: CASSSPQGGSPLHF. The CDR3 nucleotides are TGTGCCAGCAGTTCCCCGCAGGGTGGATCACCCCTCCACTTT.

The gene calls are TRBV4-2 and TRBJ1-3; D is possibly TRBD1 (6 bases). The CDR3 loop spans 16 amino acids. The germline CDR1 and CDR2 sequences are LGHNA and YNFKEQ. Trimming took off 1 base at V and 2 bases at J, with 12 bases between the two ends. The CDR3 DNA sequence: TGTGCCAGCAGCCAAGGTCAGGGGCTGACTGGAAACACCATATATTTT. Protein sequence: CASSQGQGLTGNTIYF.

This chain links TRBV30 with TRBJ2-7, with 8 bases aligning to TRBD1. The length of the CDR3 is 14 residues. J was trimmed by 2 bases and V by 2 bases; bases with no gene match: 5. CDR1 and CDR2 (germline): GTSNPN, SVGIG (reference sequence). CDR3 sequence: CAWSSGTGAYEQYF. The CDR3 DNA reads as TGTGCCTGGAGTTCGGGGACAGGAGCCTACGAGCAGTACTTC. The whole variable domain, filled in from reference TRBV30 and TRBJ2-7, reads SQTIHQWPATLVQPVGSPLSLECTVEGTSNPNLYWYRQAAGRGLQLLFYSVGIGQISSEVPQNLSASRPQDRQFILSSKKLLLSDSGFYLCAWSSGTGAYEQYFGPGTRLTVT.

V gene TRBV6-5 combines with J gene TRBJ1-1; possible D gene TRBD1, 6 bases. The V gene lost 0 bases and the J gene lost 0 bases, with 8 bases spanning the gap. CDR3 length: 15 amino acids. CDR1 is MNHEY, CDR2 SVGAGI, per germline. CDR3 in amino acids: CASSYSTGLNTEAFF. DNA of the CDR3: TGTGCCAGCAGTTACTCGACAGGCCTGAACACTGAAGCTTTCTTT.

This clone has only a few counts. The chain has TRBV6-5 and TRBJ2-7, with no clear D. Per the germline V gene, CDR1 is MNHEY and CDR2 is SVGAGI. This CDR3 has 11 amino acids. Trimming removed 6 bases from V and 3 bases from J, with 6 bases in between. The CDR3 loop reads CASSLGYEQYF. The CDR3 nucleotides are TGTGCCAGCAGCTTGGGCTACGAGCAGTACTTC.

The rearrangement uses TRBV6-5 and TRBJ1-1, with unresolved D. Germline lookup yields CDR1 MNHEY and CDR2 SVGAGI. The CDR3 runs to 15 residues. The V end lost 2 bases, the J end lost 0 bases, and 10 bases lay between the germline ends. The CDR3 sequence: CASSYPGALNTEAFF. CDR3 nucleotides: TGTGCCAGCAGTTACCCGGGAGCGCTGAACACTGAAGCTTTCTTT.

The rearrangement links TRBV5-6 to TRBJ1-1; D uncertain. This CDR3 has 13 amino acids. Germline V gene sequence: CDR1 SGHDT, CDR2 YYEEEE. Trimming took 4 bases from V and 7 from J, leaving 14 bases between them. CDR3 protein: CASSLDQAGEAFF. The CDR3 DNA sequence: TGTGCCAGCAGCCTGGACCAGGCGGGTGAAGCTTTCTTT. The whole variable domain, filled in from reference TRBV5-6 and TRBJ1-1, reads DAGVTQSPTHLIKTRGQQVTLRCSPKSGHDTVSWYQQALGQGPQFIFQYYEEEERQRGNFPDRFSGHQFPNYSSELNVNALLLGDSALYLCASSLDQAGEAFFGQGTRLTVV.

The chain employs TRBV27 and TRBJ2-1, with D possibly being TRBD2 (5 bases). The V and J ends lost 5 bases and 7 bases respectively, with 12 bases between them. Germline values: CDR1 MNHEY, CDR2 SMNVEV (reference sequence). The length of the CDR3 is 13 residues. The CDR3 protein is CASSPRPGNEQFF. CDR3 sequence (DNA): TGTGCCAGCAGTCCGCGCCCGGGGAATGAGCAGTTCTTC.

In DNA, the CDR3 is TGTGCCAGCAGCGACGAGGGGGGCCTAGCTAATGAAAAACTGTTTTTT. As protein: CASSDEGGLANEKLFF. The chain couples TRBV7-6 to TRBJ1-4; the D gene is possibly TRBD1 (6 bases). Germline CDR1 SGHVS, CDR2 FNYEAQ. V gave up 5 bases and J gave up 3 bases, with 16 bases separating them. This CDR3 is built from 16 residues.

This chain connects TRBV6-4 to TRBJ2-5; D not resolved. The DNA matches TRBJ2-7 better at its end, which makes the J call doubtful. The germline V gene has CDR1 MRHNA and CDR2 SNTAGT. CDR3 length: 10 amino acids. The CDR3 protein is CASSPREQYF. The DNA of the CDR3 is TGTGCCAGCAGCCCCCGCGAGCAGTACTTC.

This clone was counted a few times. This chain links TRBV15 with TRBJ2-2, with TRBD1 matching over 12 bases. V lost 5 bases and J lost 7; bases outside the gene matches: 11. This CDR3 comprises 17 residues. The V gene's germline CDR1 is LNHNV and CDR2 YYDKDF (reference sequence). The CDR3 loop reads CATSSQAGTGGIGELFF. The CDR3 nucleotides read TGTGCCACCAGCTCTCAAGCCGGGACAGGGGGCATCGGGGAGCTGTTTTTT.

This rearrangement joins TRBV6-5 to TRBJ2-7; D gene ambiguous. The CDR3 runs to 13 residues. The V end was cut by 2 bases, the J end by 4 bases, with 9 bases between. Germline assignment: CDR1 MNHEY and CDR2 SVGAGI. The CDR3 bases are TGTGCCAGCAGTTACGGGTGGAAATACGAGCAGTACTTC. Its translation is CASSYGWKYEQYF.

By proportion, this clone is large. CDR3 in amino acids: CASTPTGPGYGYTF. The CDR3 DNA is TGTGCCAGCACCCCGACAGGTCCGGGCTATGGCTACACCTTC. V is TRBV7-8 and J is TRBJ1-2; D possibly corresponds to TRBD1 (6 bases). Germline V CDR1 and CDR2: SGHVS, FQNEAQ. Trimming left V 7 bases short and J 4 bases short, with 16 bases between. The CDR3 has 14 residues.

This clone has just one count. The chain recombines TRBV9 with TRBJ2-4; TRBD1 aligns across 9 bases. Germline V CDR1 and CDR2: SGDLS, YYNGEE. The CDR3 runs to 18 residues. The ends lost 3 bases at V and 6 bases at J; junction bases unmatched: 16. The CDR3 protein is CASSAGDRAEGVGNIQYF. CDR3 sequence (DNA): TGTGCCAGCAGCGCCGGGGACAGGGCCGAGGGGGTGGGAAACATTCAGTACTTC.

The chain combines TRBV2 with TRBJ2-1; either TRBD1 or TRBD2 may supply D (6 bases each). Trimming took 7 bases from V and 9 from J, leaving 10 bases between them. Germline V gene lookup returns CDR1 SNHLY and CDR2 FYNNEI. The CDR3 extends over 11 amino acids. The CDR3: CASIGGPEQFF. CDR3 sequence (DNA): TGTGCCAGCATTGGGGGGCCTGAGCAGTTCTTC.

CDR3 sequence (DNA): TGTGCCAGCGCTGGACAGGGGGCTACCGGGGAGCTGTTTTTT. This encodes CASAGQGATGELFF. This rearrangement joins TRBV6-5 to TRBJ2-2, with 11 bases fitting TRBD1. The CDR3 loop spans 14 amino acids. The trim removed 8 bases at V and 5 bases at J, leaving 4 bases unmatched. Per germline, CDR1 MNHEY and CDR2 SVGAGI.

In regard to this clone: The identical CDR3 is also encoded by other nucleotide sequences in the sample. The chain is built from TRBV27 and TRBJ2-5; 7 bases map to TRBD2. Germline assignment: CDR1 MNHEY and CDR2 SMNVEV (reference sequence). This CDR3 is built from 12 residues. Losses at the gene ends were 3 bases for V and 5 bases for J; bases not matched to a gene: 0. The CDR3 is CASSFGGETQYF. DNA for the CDR3: TGTGCCAGCAGTTTCGGGGGGGAGACCCAGTACTTC.

This clone was observed a handful of times. The J gene is TRBJ2-7, the V gene TRBV19; 7 bases align to TRBD1. Germline assignment: CDR1 LNHDA and CDR2 SQIVND (reference sequence). J lost 5 bases, V lost 6 bases, and 10 bases had no gene match. This CDR3 contains 14 residues. CDR3 residues: CASSYTTGSNEQYF. CDR3 nucleotide sequence: TGTGCCAGTAGCTACACGACAGGGTCCAACGAGCAGTACTTC.

The rearrangement uses TRBV9 and TRBJ1-4, with D possibly matching TRBD1 (5 bases). V was pared by 4 bases and J by 8 bases, with 18 bases between. CDR3 length: 15 residues. Germline V gene lookup returns CDR1 SGDLS and CDR2 YYNGEE. As DNA, the CDR3 is TGTGCCAGCAGCTCCGGATTGGGGCCGGGAGAAAAACTGTTTTTT. It is translated as CASSSGLGPGEKLFF.

The gene calls are TRBV7-9 and TRBJ2-5, with a tentative D call TRBD1 (7 bases). Trimming shortened V by 5 bases and J by 4 bases, and 29 bases separated the two germline ends. Germline-derived CDR1 and CDR2 are SEHNR and FQNEAQ (reference sequence). CDR3 length equals 19 residues. The CDR3 loop reads CASSHPQGTGTVKPETQYF. CDR3 DNA sequence: TGTGCCAGCAGCCACCCGCAGGGGACTGGGACAGTGAAACCAGAGACCCAGTACTTC.

The chain has TRBV29-1 and TRBJ1-1; D may be TRBD1 (6 bases). The germline V gene has CDR1 SQVTM and CDR2 ANQGSEA. V lost 0 bases and J lost 2, with 13 bases in between. The CDR3 is made up of 15 amino acids. CDR3 in DNA: TGCAGCGTTGAAGATGGGTTGGGGGGCAACACTGAAGCTTTCTTT. Translation gives CSVEDGLGGNTEAFF. The full variable domain, rest sourced from reference TRBV29-1 and TRBJ1-1, is SAVISQKPSRDICQRGTSLTIQCQVDSQVTMMFWYRQQPGQSLTLIATANQGSEATYESGFVIDKFPISRPNLTFSTLTVSNMSPEDSSIYLCSVEDGLGGNTEAFFGQGTRLTVV.

This clone was detected a few times. J is TRBJ2-7 and V is TRBV27, with a possible D match to TRBD2 (5 bases). CDR1 is MNHEY, CDR2 SMNVEV, per germline (reference sequence). Trimming removed 4 bases from V and 6 bases from J, with 13 bases in between. The CDR3 consists of 13 residues. The CDR3 coding sequence is TGTGCCAGCAGTTCCGTCGGGGTTCGCGAGCAGTACTTC. This codes for CASSSVGVREQYF.

The sample holds a few counts of this clone. The chain has TRBV19 and TRBJ1-5; a weak D match, TRBD1 (6 bases). Germline V gene lookup returns CDR1 LNHDA and CDR2 SQIVND (reference sequence). Trimming stripped 3 bases from V and 2 bases from J, with 11 bases between. This CDR3 spans 15 amino acids. CDR3 protein: CASSMPPGGNQPQHF. As DNA, the CDR3 is TGTGCCAGTAGTATGCCCCCAGGGGGCAATCAGCCCCAGCATTTT.

In DNA form, the CDR3 reads TGCGCCAGCAGTGGAACCGGGACACCGACAGATACGCAGTATTTT. This translates into CASSGTGTPTDTQYF. The rearrangement links TRBV10-1 to TRBJ2-3, with D maybe TRBD1 (6 bases). Germline values: CDR1 WNHNN, CDR2 SYGVQD (reference sequence). V was trimmed by 4 bases and J by 3 bases, leaving 14 bases between them. This CDR3 has 15 amino acids.

V is TRBV9 and J is TRBJ1-1; D not certain. CDR1 is SGDLS, CDR2 YYNGEE, per germline. CDR3 length equals 13 residues. V lost 0 bases, J lost 4 bases, and 7 bases lay in between. The CDR3: CASSVGTATEAFF. CDR3 DNA: TGTGCCAGCAGCGTAGGGACGGCCACTGAAGCTTTCTTT.

This chain links TRBV7-2 with TRBJ2-1; D is unclear. Germline CDR1 SGHTA, CDR2 FQGNSA. This CDR3 has 15 amino acids. Trimming pared 0 bases from V and 9 bases from J, leaving 15 bases between. The CDR3 DNA sequence: TGTGCCAGCAGCTTAGCGATCCCGCCCGTGAGTGAGCAGTTCTTC. This encodes CASSLAIPPVSEQFF.